The 9 T cell receptor beta chains presented below share a single source sample, sequenced in a study of T cell repertoires in cytomegalovirus infection. TCRdb reprocessed the reads with MiXCR, giving one entry per CDR3 protein. The data contain roughly 250,000 distinct CDR3 sequences, 22% of them singletons. Sequenced material: CD8+ T cells from PBMCs. Receptors were obtained from a human donor in good health (CMV status not recorded). Some clones in this sample may be carry-over from other donors' samples.

This clonotype appeared many times. This sequence joins TRBV7-2 and TRBJ1-1, with D unclear. Looked up from germline, CDR1 is SGHTA and CDR2 is FQGNSA. With 5 bases removed from V and 8 bases from J, the gap between germline ends came to 12 bases. The CDR3 runs to 12 residues. CDR3 sequence: CASSMGLREAFF. CDR3 sequence (DNA): TGTGCCAGCAGCATGGGTCTCAGGGAAGCTTTCTTT.

The chain combines TRBV15 with TRBJ2-7; TRBD1 might be the D (5 bases). This CDR3 is built from 15 residues. Germline CDR1 is LNHNV and CDR2 is YYDKDF (reference sequence). The V gene lost 1 base and the J gene lost 0 bases, with 10 bases spanning the gap. The CDR3, as DNA: TGTGCCACCAGCAGAGGGACATCGGTCTCCTACGAGCAGTACTTC. It translates to CATSRGTSVSYEQYF.

This clonotype has a handful of counts. This chain links TRBV12-3 or TRBV12-4 with TRBJ2-1; D is uncertain. CDR3 length equals 12 residues. The ends were cut back, 6 bases at V and 5 bases at J, with 8 bases in the middle. The CDR3 here is CASSPGHNEQFF. In DNA, the CDR3 is TGTGCCAGCAGCCCCGGACACAATGAGCAGTTCTTC.

This clonotype came up once. This sequence joins TRBV19 and TRBJ2-1; 11 nucleotides agree with TRBD2. J was trimmed by 7 bases and V by 1 base; bases with no gene match: 12. The CDR3 is 18 amino acids. Germline values: CDR1 LNHDA, CDR2 SQIVND (reference sequence). The CDR3 protein is CASSIVGLAGGPGNEQFF. The CDR3 DNA reads TGTGCCAGTAGTATAGTTGGGCTAGCGGGGGGCCCGGGAAATGAGCAGTTCTTC.

The V gene is TRBV23-1, the J gene TRBJ1-5; 8 bases match TRBD1. TRBV23-1 is identified as an open reading frame with a role that is uncertain. J gave up 0 bases and V 8 bases, and 12 bases lay outside the gene matches. The CDR3 is 17 amino acids. DNA of the CDR3: TGCGCCAGCGGCCGAGGACAGGGACCTTATAGCAATCAGCCCCAGCATTTT. This codes for CASGRGQGPYSNQPQHF.

Of note for this clonotype: It may be a read error: a sequence one base away is much more abundant. The chain employs TRBV7-8 and TRBJ2-3, with D possibly being TRBD2 (6 bases). Germline V gene data show CDR1 as SGHVS and CDR2 as FQNEAQ. The CDR3 runs to 14 residues. The CDR3 DNA is TGTGCCAGCAGTCAAGCGGGCCCCACAGATATGCAGTATTTT. Its protein product is CASSQAGPTDMQYF. The full variable domain, rest sourced from reference TRBV7-8 and TRBJ2-3, is GAGVSQSPRYKVAKRGQDVALRCDPISGHVSLFWYQQALGQGPEFLTYFQNEAQLDKSGLPSDRFFAERPEGSVSTLKIQRTQQEDSAVYLCASSQAGPTDMQYFGPGTRLTVL.

This clonotype was recorded a few times. The chain carries TRBV13 and TRBJ1-1; no reliable D call. This CDR3 is 14 amino acids long. Trimming stripped 1 base from V and 4 bases from J, with 10 bases between. The V gene's germline CDR1 is PRHDT and CDR2 FYEKMQ (reference sequence). The CDR3 sequence: CASSLEGGITEAFF. CDR3 DNA: TGTGCCAGCAGCTTAGAGGGTGGAATCACTGAAGCTTTCTTT.

This clonotype appeared many times. The chain employs TRBV7-9 and TRBJ2-1; tentative D call: TRBD2 (6 bases). This CDR3 region has 18 residues. V lost 5 bases to trimming and J lost 1 base, with 21 bases between them. CDR1 is SEHNR, CDR2 FQNEAQ, per germline (reference sequence). The CDR3 here is CASSPTLTGTGSYNEQFF. CDR3 sequence (DNA): TGTGCCAGCAGCCCAACTCTCACCGGGACTGGTTCCTACAATGAGCAGTTCTTC.

In this sample, this clonotype turned up many times. The chain recombines TRBV7-8 with TRBJ2-1, with TRBD2 matching over 10 bases. Trimming at V came to 4 bases and at J to 4 bases, leaving 7 bases not matched to a gene. CDR3 length equals 16 residues. Per the germline V gene, CDR1 is SGHVS and CDR2 is FQNEAQ. The CDR3 nucleotides read TGTGCCAGCAGCTCCGGACTAGCGGCCCAATACAATGAGCAGTTCTTC. Protein product: CASSSGLAAQYNEQFF.